This is a list of T cell receptor beta chains from one sample in a study of T cell responses to AZD1222 COVID-19 vaccine. The method was immunoSEQ multiplex PCR; TCRdb's version includes in-frame clones alone and lacks a portion of them. The repertoire holds around 100,000 clones, roughly 88% seen once, with approximately 20% in the top ten. Sequencing was performed on peripheral blood, taken on day 0 of AZD1222 vaccination. The receptor source for this set is an adult in good health. CDR3s include the opening cysteine and the closing phenylalanine or tryptophan. The D gene is left open where the match is weak. Expanded clones are given a class, and other clones once, few, many or no size at all.

v_gene	abundance	d_gene	j_gene	CDR3aa	CDR3nt
TRBV6-5	NA	NA	TRBJ2-7	CASTPRVAEYEQYF	TGTGCCAGCACCCCGAGAGTAGCGGAGTACGAGCAGTACTTC
TRBV19	NA	NA	TRBJ1-5	CASSGQYEQPQHF	TGTGCCAGTAGCGGACAGTACGAACAGCCCCAGCATTTT
TRBV25-1	NA	TRBD1	TRBJ1-6	CASSRGTGDSPLHF	TGTGCCAGCAGCCGTGGGACAGGGGATTCACCCCTCCACTTT
TRBV3-1/TRBV3-2	NA	NA	TRBJ1-3	CASSGDTSGNTIYF	TGTGCCAGCAGCGGGGACACCTCTGGAAACACCATATATTTT
TRBV6-5	NA	NA	TRBJ2-5	CASSYWASLGETQYF	TGTGCCAGCAGTTACTGGGCCTCCCTTGGGGAGACCCAGTACTTC
TRBV3-1/TRBV3-2	NA	NA	TRBJ2-5	CASSQGLETQYF	TGTGCCAGCAGCCAGGGTCTGGAGACCCAGTACTTC
TRBV19	NA	NA	TRBJ1-5	CASGDNLDQPQHF	TGTGCCAGCGGGGACAACCTAGATCAGCCCCAGCATTTT
TRBV4-3	NA	TRBD2	TRBJ2-7	CASSQAGGMGEQYF	TGCGCCAGCAGCCAAGCGGGAGGGATGGGGGAGCAGTACTTC
TRBV19	NA	TRBD1	TRBJ1-6	CASRSDRVLSPLHF	TGTGCCAGTAGGAGCGACAGGGTTCTCTCACCCCTCCACTTT
TRBV27	NA	NA	TRBJ1-2	CASSSTATYGYTF	TGTGCCAGCAGTTCGACAGCGACCTATGGCTACACCTTC
TRBV27	NA	NA	TRBJ1-2	CAIRGAEGYTF	TGTGCCATCCGGGGGGCTGAGGGCTACACCTTC
TRBV5-6	NA	NA	TRBJ1-4	CASSLGGQLFF	TGTGCCAGCAGCTTAGGGGGTCAGCTGTTTTTT
TRBV19	NA	NA	TRBJ2-7	CASATGGGPSYEQYF	TGTGCCAGTGCAACCGGAGGGGGTCCCTCCTACGAGCAGTACTTC
TRBV18	NA	NA	TRBJ1-5	CASSPGALGNQPQHF	TGTGCCAGCTCACCAGGGGCGCTGGGCAATCAGCCCCAGCATTTT
TRBV6-2/TRBV6-3	NA	NA	TRBJ2-1	CASSNGPNEQFF	TGTGCCAGCAGCAACGGGCCCAATGAGCAGTTCTTC
TRBV19	NA	NA	TRBJ2-7	CASSLLPPSRGATYEQYF	TGTGCCAGTAGTCTCCTACCCCCCTCCAGAGGGGCGACCTACGAGCAGTACTTC
TRBV18	NA	NA	TRBJ2-1	CASSPSLRAYNEQFF	TGTGCCAGCTCACCGAGTCTCAGGGCCTACAATGAGCAGTTCTTC
TRBV28	NA	TRBD1	TRBJ2-1	CASRSISTGTNEQFF	TGTGCCAGCAGATCTATATCGACAGGGACGAATGAGCAGTTCTTC
TRBV18	NA	NA	TRBJ1-5	CANSGQGSNQPQHF	TGTGCCAACTCAGGTCAGGGGTCGAACCAGCCCCAGCATTTT
TRBV7-3	NA	TRBD2	TRBJ2-3	CASSPGLAGVGTQYF	TGTGCCAGCAGTCCGGGACTAGCGGGGGTGGGTACGCAGTATTTT
TRBV19	NA	NA	TRBJ1-4	CASSMSANEKLFF	TGTGCCAGTAGTATGTCAGCTAATGAAAAACTGTTTTTT
TRBV4-1	once	NA	TRBJ2-1	CASSPGALGSYNEQFF	TGCGCCAGCAGCCCTGGGGCCCTCGGGTCCTACAATGAGCAGTTCTTC
TRBV3-1/TRBV3-2	NA	NA	TRBJ1-5	CASSQSGSYSNQPQHF	TGTGCCAGCAGCCAATCAGGGAGTTATAGCAATCAGCCCCAGCATTTT
TRBV27	NA	NA	TRBJ1-4	CASSSRGTNEKLFF	TGTGCCAGCAGTTCGAGGGGGACTAATGAAAAACTGTTTTTT
TRBV27	once	NA	TRBJ1-2	CASSPSGLLRYGYTF	TGTGCCAGCAGTCCCTCGGGACTGCTTCGCTATGGCTACACCTTC
TRBV5-4	NA	NA	TRBJ2-1	CASSLVGLDNEQFF	TGTGCCAGCAGCTTGGTGGGACTGGACAATGAGCAGTTCTTC
TRBV2	few	NA	TRBJ1-4	CASSELGEKNEKLFF	TGTGCCAGCAGTGAACTCGGAGAGAAGAATGAAAAACTGTTTTTT